This TCR beta chain was documented in a study of blood T cell repertoires in COVID-19. Overall study: Samples of COVID-19 (acute and convalescent) were obtained from the United States, Italy and Spain. PBMCs, B-cell-depleted T cells, or T cells were the source of the cDNA or gDNA that made up the material.

Study members were between about 18 and 89 years old and lived in approximately 25 US regions. Sequencing used immunoSEQ multiplex PCR; TCRdb keeps in-frame clones, though not all of them. Here the sample spans 150,000 to 200,000 clones, roughly 82% being singletons. Germline trimming cut 6 bases from V and 4 bases from J; bases unmatched to any gene: 6. Germline CDR1 LNHDA, CDR2 SQIVND (reference sequence). The CDR3 extends over 15 amino acids. A few counts support this clone. Sequencing was performed on PBMCs or T cells enriched from blood (not recorded which). The V gene is TRBV19, the J gene TRBJ2-6; 7 bases align to TRBD1. The sequence was collected from a woman aged 55-70 years with acute COVID-19. CDR3 bases: TGTGCCAGTAGCGACAGGGTCGGCGGGGCCAACGTCCTGACTTTC. Its protein is CASSDRVGGANVLTF.